This is a list of T cell receptor beta chains from one sample in a study of shared clonotypes between healthy human individuals. The data were produced by immunoSEQ multiplex PCR, yet TCRdb's version contains in-frame clones alone and is incomplete. The sample has a few million clones, around 90% seen once. The sample was naive CD4+ T cells sorted from blood. Every receptor here comes from a man between 18 and 35 years old in good health. Both conserved end residues are part of each CDR3. Each record gives: D gene, clone size, CDR3 length, V gene, J gene, CDR3 DNA, CDR3 protein. The D gene is left open where the match is weak. Expanded clones are given a class, and other clones once, few, many or no size at all.

d_gene: TRBD1
abundance: NA
len: 14
v_gene: TRBV30
j_gene: TRBJ2-7
CDR3nt: TGTGCCTGGAGTGCAGGGGGCGCGGGCTACGAGCAGTACTTC
CDR3aa: CAWSAGGAGYEQYF

d_gene: NA
abundance: NA
len: 19
v_gene: TRBV4-3
j_gene: TRBJ2-3
CDR3nt: TGCGCCAGCAGCCAAGAGGAGATTAGGCTAGCGCGACCCACAGATACGCAGTATTTT
CDR3aa: CASSQEEIRLARPTDTQYF

d_gene: NA
abundance: NA
len: 14
v_gene: TRBV4-2
j_gene: TRBJ2-1
CDR3nt: TGTGCCAGCAGCCAAGGTGGGTACTACAATGAGCAGTTCTTC
CDR3aa: CASSQGGYYNEQFF

d_gene: TRBD1
abundance: NA
len: 16
v_gene: TRBV4-1
j_gene: TRBJ1-2
CDR3nt: TGCGCCAGCAGCCAAGGAAGGGACAGGGGGGACTATGGCTACACCTTC
CDR3aa: CASSQGRDRGDYGYTF

d_gene: TRBD1
abundance: NA
len: 17
v_gene: TRBV15
j_gene: TRBJ2-2
CDR3nt: TGTGCCACCAGCAGAGCCTATTCGGGACAGGGTACCGGGGAGCTGTTTTTT
CDR3aa: CATSRAYSGQGTGELFF

d_gene: TRBD1
abundance: NA
len: 19
v_gene: TRBV5-1
j_gene: TRBJ2-7
CDR3nt: TGCGCCAGCAGCCTGGGACAGGACTATCACCTGGCTCGCGACAACGAGCAGTACTTC
CDR3aa: CASSLGQDYHLARDNEQYF

d_gene: TRBD2
abundance: NA
len: 13
v_gene: TRBV10-3
j_gene: TRBJ2-1
CDR3nt: TGTGCCATCAGACTAGCGGGCGGAAATGAGCAGTTCTTC
CDR3aa: CAIRLAGGNEQFF

d_gene: NA
abundance: NA
len: 15
v_gene: TRBV6-1
j_gene: TRBJ1-1
CDR3nt: TGTGCCAGCAGCTCGTTTGGAGTTGTGAACACTGAAGCTTTCTTT
CDR3aa: CASSSFGVVNTEAFF

d_gene: NA
abundance: NA
len: 15
v_gene: TRBV4-3
j_gene: TRBJ2-7
CDR3nt: TGCGCCAGCAGCCAAGATTGGGGGGTCGGGTACGAGCAGTACTTC
CDR3aa: CASSQDWGVGYEQYF

d_gene: TRBD1
abundance: NA
len: 14
v_gene: TRBV19
j_gene: TRBJ1-1
CDR3nt: TGTGCCGGGGGGACAGGCCCCATGAACACTGAAGCTTTCTTT
CDR3aa: CAGGTGPMNTEAFF

d_gene: NA
abundance: NA
len: 13
v_gene: TRBV9
j_gene: TRBJ1-6
CDR3nt: TGTGCCAGCAGCCCACATCTTAATTCACCCCTCCACTTT
CDR3aa: CASSPHLNSPLHF

d_gene: NA
abundance: NA
len: 18
v_gene: TRBV4-2
j_gene: TRBJ1-6
CDR3nt: TGTGCCAGCAGCCAAGATAAGATGAGTCGAGTTAATAATTCACCCCTCCACTTT
CDR3aa: CASSQDKMSRVNNSPLHF

d_gene: NA
abundance: NA
len: 13
v_gene: TRBV10-1
j_gene: TRBJ1-1
CDR3nt: TGCGCCAGCAGTGACTTGCCGAACACTGAAGCTTTCTTT
CDR3aa: CASSDLPNTEAFF

d_gene: NA
abundance: NA
len: 15
v_gene: TRBV7-9
j_gene: TRBJ2-7
CDR3nt: TGTGCCAGCAGCTTAGCGAGGCAGGGGCCCTACGAGCAGTACTTC
CDR3aa: CASSLARQGPYEQYF

d_gene: NA
abundance: once
len: 13
v_gene: TRBV19
j_gene: TRBJ2-7
CDR3nt: TGTGCCAGTAGTATACCACTAGTCTACGAGCAGTACTTC
CDR3aa: CASSIPLVYEQYF

d_gene: TRBD2
abundance: NA
len: 14
v_gene: TRBV18
j_gene: TRBJ2-1
CDR3nt: TGTGCCAGCTCACTGGGACTAGCCGGCGATGAGCAGTTCTTC
CDR3aa: CASSLGLAGDEQFF

d_gene: TRBD2
abundance: NA
len: 16
v_gene: TRBV30
j_gene: TRBJ2-5
CDR3nt: TGTGCCTGGAGTGTACCGGCTAGCGGGGGGGCAGAGACCCAGTACTTC
CDR3aa: CAWSVPASGGAETQYF

d_gene: NA
abundance: once
len: 14
v_gene: TRBV5-1
j_gene: TRBJ2-5
CDR3nt: TGCGCCAGCAGCTTCAGCAGGGTAGGGGAGACCCAGTACTTC
CDR3aa: CASSFSRVGETQYF

d_gene: NA
abundance: NA
len: 16
v_gene: TRBV5-4
j_gene: TRBJ2-7
CDR3nt: TGTGCCAGCAGCTTGGGAGGACAGACTACCTTTTACGAGCAGTACTTC
CDR3aa: CASSLGGQTTFYEQYF

d_gene: NA
abundance: NA
len: 12
v_gene: TRBV30
j_gene: TRBJ2-7
CDR3nt: TGTGCCTGGGGTCCCTCAAAGTACGAGCAGTACTTC
CDR3aa: CAWGPSKYEQYF

d_gene: NA
abundance: NA
len: 14
v_gene: TRBV2
j_gene: TRBJ1-4
CDR3nt: TGTGCCAGCAGTCTACAGGGAGCCAATGAAAAACTGTTTTTT
CDR3aa: CASSLQGANEKLFF

d_gene: TRBD2
abundance: NA
len: 17
v_gene: TRBV5-1
j_gene: TRBJ2-7
CDR3nt: TGCGCCAGCAGCCCCGGGACTAGCGGGGGGAAATCCTACGAGCAGTACTTC
CDR3aa: CASSPGTSGGKSYEQYF

d_gene: TRBD2
abundance: once
len: 14
v_gene: TRBV7-9
j_gene: TRBJ2-5
CDR3nt: TGTGCCAGCAGCTCGTCGGGGGGGAAAGAGACCCAGTACTTC
CDR3aa: CASSSSGGKETQYF

d_gene: NA
abundance: NA
len: 17
v_gene: TRBV12-1
j_gene: TRBJ1-1
CDR3nt: TGTGCCAGCAGCTTAAGGGACAGACCTAAGACGAACACTGAAGCTTTCTTT
CDR3aa: CASSLRDRPKTNTEAFF

d_gene: NA
abundance: NA
len: 18
v_gene: TRBV7-9
j_gene: TRBJ2-1
CDR3nt: TGTGCCAGCAGCTTAGAGGGGCAGGGGTCGAGACCAACCAATGAGCAGTTCTTC
CDR3aa: CASSLEGQGSRPTNEQFF

d_gene: TRBD1
abundance: NA
len: 14
v_gene: TRBV6-1
j_gene: TRBJ1-2
CDR3nt: TGTGCCAGCAGTGCAACACAGGGGAACTATGGCTACACCTTC
CDR3aa: CASSATQGNYGYTF

d_gene: NA
abundance: once
len: 15
v_gene: TRBV19
j_gene: TRBJ2-1
CDR3nt: TGTGCCAGTAGTGGGGGAGTAGCTTTCGGGGATGAGCAGTTCTTC
CDR3aa: CASSGGVAFGDEQFF

d_gene: TRBD1
abundance: NA
len: 17
v_gene: TRBV28
j_gene: TRBJ1-2
CDR3nt: TGTGCCAGCAGGGCTGCCGGGACAGGGGGCTATGGGAATGGCTACACCTTC
CDR3aa: CASRAAGTGGYGNGYTF

d_gene: TRBD2
abundance: NA
len: 15
v_gene: TRBV5-4
j_gene: TRBJ2-7
CDR3nt: TGTGCCAGCAGCTTGAGGGCTAGCGGGACCTACGAGCAGTACTTC
CDR3aa: CASSLRASGTYEQYF

d_gene: NA
abundance: NA
len: 11
v_gene: TRBV5-1
j_gene: TRBJ2-7
CDR3nt: TGCGCCAGCAGCGCGGGCGGCGAGCAGTACTTC
CDR3aa: CASSAGGEQYF

d_gene: NA
abundance: few
len: 14
v_gene: TRBV4-1
j_gene: TRBJ2-5
CDR3nt: TGCGCCAGCAGCCAAGAGGGACTCCAAGAGACCCAGTACTTC
CDR3aa: CASSQEGLQETQYF

d_gene: TRBD1
abundance: NA
len: 15
v_gene: TRBV5-5
j_gene: TRBJ2-5
CDR3nt: TGTGCCAGCAGCTTGTTACAGGGGGACCAAGAGACCCAGTACTTC
CDR3aa: CASSLLQGDQETQYF

d_gene: NA
abundance: NA
len: 14
v_gene: TRBV6-6
j_gene: TRBJ1-1
CDR3nt: TGTGCCAGCAGCCGGGGGGCGGGAGGCGCTGAAGCTTTCTTT
CDR3aa: CASSRGAGGAEAFF

d_gene: NA
abundance: NA
len: 12
v_gene: TRBV14
j_gene: TRBJ1-2
CDR3nt: TGTGCCAGCAGCAAAGGGGCTTACGGCTACACCTTC
CDR3aa: CASSKGAYGYTF

d_gene: NA
abundance: NA
len: 13
v_gene: TRBV5-4
j_gene: TRBJ1-1
CDR3nt: TGTGCCAGCAGCTTGGCCTACGGGGCTGAAGCTTTCTTT
CDR3aa: CASSLAYGAEAFF

d_gene: TRBD2
abundance: NA
len: 14
v_gene: TRBV18
j_gene: TRBJ2-2
CDR3nt: TGTGCCAGCTCAGGACTAGCGGGAACCGGGGAGCTGTTTTTT
CDR3aa: CASSGLAGTGELFF

d_gene: TRBD2
abundance: NA
len: 15
v_gene: TRBV7-2
j_gene: TRBJ2-7
CDR3nt: TGTGCCAGCAGCTCGAGCGGGAGGGCCTCCTACGAGCAGTACTTC
CDR3aa: CASSSSGRASYEQYF

d_gene: NA
abundance: NA
len: 15
v_gene: TRBV7-9
j_gene: TRBJ2-5
CDR3nt: TGTGCCAGCAGCCCGTTCCGGCGGGGTCAAGAGACCCAGTACTTC
CDR3aa: CASSPFRRGQETQYF

d_gene: NA
abundance: NA
len: 14
v_gene: TRBV6-1
j_gene: TRBJ2-7
CDR3nt: TGTGCCAGCAGTGCAGGGCTAGCATCCTACGAGCAGTACTTC
CDR3aa: CASSAGLASYEQYF

d_gene: NA
abundance: NA
len: 13
v_gene: TRBV6-1
j_gene: TRBJ2-1
CDR3nt: TGTGCCAGCAGGGGTGGAGCTTACAATGAGCAGTTCTTC
CDR3aa: CASRGGAYNEQFF

d_gene: TRBD1
abundance: NA
len: 13
v_gene: TRBV5-1
j_gene: TRBJ2-7
CDR3nt: TGCGCCAGCAGCGCAGGGGGCGTAAAGGAGCAGTACTTC
CDR3aa: CASSAGGVKEQYF

d_gene: TRBD2
abundance: NA
len: 18
v_gene: TRBV9
j_gene: TRBJ2-1
CDR3nt: TGTGCCAGCAGCCATCGTCCCGGGACTAGCGGGTACGGGAATGAGCAGTTCTTC
CDR3aa: CASSHRPGTSGYGNEQFF

d_gene: NA
abundance: once
len: 14
v_gene: TRBV4-1
j_gene: TRBJ1-5
CDR3nt: TGCGCCAGCAGCCAAGAGGATAGGGGTCAGCCCCAGCATTTT
CDR3aa: CASSQEDRGQPQHF

d_gene: NA
abundance: NA
len: 13
v_gene: TRBV5-1
j_gene: TRBJ1-6
CDR3nt: TGCGCCAGCAAGGTAGGGGGTGATTCACCCCTCCACTTT
CDR3aa: CASKVGGDSPLHF

d_gene: TRBD1
abundance: NA
len: 15
v_gene: TRBV7-3
j_gene: TRBJ2-5
CDR3nt: TGTGCCAGCAGCTTAGGCGGCAGGGGGCAAGAGACCCAGTACTTC
CDR3aa: CASSLGGRGQETQYF

d_gene: NA
abundance: NA
len: 14
v_gene: TRBV10-3
j_gene: TRBJ2-3
CDR3nt: TGTGCCATCAGGGAGGACAGACTCACAGATACGCAGTATTTT
CDR3aa: CAIREDRLTDTQYF

d_gene: TRBD1
abundance: NA
len: 18
v_gene: TRBV19
j_gene: TRBJ2-7
CDR3nt: TGTGCCAGTAGTATCACCGGGACAGGGTCGCCCTTGGGGTACGAGCAGTACTTC
CDR3aa: CASSITGTGSPLGYEQYF

d_gene: TRBD1
abundance: once
len: 12
v_gene: TRBV19
j_gene: TRBJ1-2
CDR3nt: TGTGCGACAGGGGGCTTAAACTATGGCTACACCTTC
CDR3aa: CATGGLNYGYTF

d_gene: TRBD1
abundance: NA
len: 14
v_gene: TRBV18
j_gene: TRBJ1-4
CDR3nt: TGTGCCAGCTCCCAGGGACAGGGTGTGGAAAAACTGTTTTTT
CDR3aa: CASSQGQGVEKLFF

d_gene: NA
abundance: NA
len: 13
v_gene: TRBV7-2
j_gene: TRBJ1-6
CDR3nt: TGTGCCAGCAGCTTAGAGCAGGGTTCACCCCTCCACTTT
CDR3aa: CASSLEQGSPLHF

d_gene: NA
abundance: NA
len: 15
v_gene: TRBV5-1
j_gene: TRBJ2-1
CDR3nt: TGCGCCAGCAGCGAAGGAGGGTCGGCCTACAATGAGCAGTTCTTC
CDR3aa: CASSEGGSAYNEQFF

d_gene: TRBD1
abundance: NA
len: 16
v_gene: TRBV5-1
j_gene: TRBJ2-3
CDR3nt: TGCGCCAGCAGGCCCGGGACAGGTATTAGCACAGATACGCAGTATTTT
CDR3aa: CASRPGTGISTDTQYF